This T cell receptor (beta chain) was sequenced in a study of blood T cell repertoires in COVID-19. Study background: Sample material is recorded as cDNA or gDNA derived from T cells, B-cell-depleted T cells, or PBMCs.

In the original processing: Reference gene primers were amplified, and this amplification served to estimate nucleated cell counts. Sequenced by immunoSEQ multiplex PCR; TCRdb stores in-frame clones only, minus some. Clone size and V and J calls were adopted from that table, with D and trimming inferred from the DNA. The table shows roughly 300,000 clones, with roughly nine tenths occurring only once. While infection was still active, Seattle patients were enrolled and then followed longitudinally. Trimming cost V 0 bases and J 4 bases; bases outside gene matches: 12. The CDR3 is 17 residues long. The germline V gene has CDR1 SGDLS and CDR2 YYNGEE.

This TCR was sampled from a woman younger than 45 with COVID-19, enrolled during active disease. Source material: peripheral blood. The chain links TRBV9 to TRBJ2-5; TRBD2 matches 7 bases. This CDR3 is CASSVGPGEGRAETQYF. In nucleotides, the CDR3 is TGTGCCAGCAGCGTAGGTCCGGGGGAGGGGCGGGCAGAGACCCAGTACTTC.